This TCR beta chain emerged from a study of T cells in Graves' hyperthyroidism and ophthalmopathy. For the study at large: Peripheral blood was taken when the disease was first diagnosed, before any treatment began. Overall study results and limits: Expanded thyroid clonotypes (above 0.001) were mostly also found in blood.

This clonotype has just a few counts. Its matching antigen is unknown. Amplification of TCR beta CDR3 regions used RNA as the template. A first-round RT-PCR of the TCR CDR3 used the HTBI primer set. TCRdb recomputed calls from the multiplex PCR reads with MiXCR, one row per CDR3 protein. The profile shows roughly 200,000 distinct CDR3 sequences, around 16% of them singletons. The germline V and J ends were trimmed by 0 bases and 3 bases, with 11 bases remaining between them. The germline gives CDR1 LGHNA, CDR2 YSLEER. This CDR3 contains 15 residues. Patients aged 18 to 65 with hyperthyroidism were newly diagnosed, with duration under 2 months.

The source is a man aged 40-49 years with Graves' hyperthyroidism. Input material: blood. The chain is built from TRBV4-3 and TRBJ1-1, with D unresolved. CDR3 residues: CASSQDMDGYTEAFF. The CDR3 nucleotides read TGCGCCAGCAGCCAAGATATGGACGGTTACACTGAAGCTTTCTTT.